Described below is a single TCR beta chain sequence and its context. These data come from a study of blood T cell repertoires in COVID-19. Study-level information: From the United States, Italy and Spain came samples of acute and convalescent COVID-19. T cells, B-cell-depleted T cells, or PBMCs supplied cDNA or gDNA.

Germline V gene data show CDR1 as SGHDT and CDR2 as YYEEEE. Germline trimming cut 8 bases from V and 0 bases from J; bases unmatched to any gene: 2. The CDR3 is 13 residues long. Original data processing: Reference gene primer amplification yielded estimated nucleated cell counts. Generated by immunoSEQ multiplex PCR, the TCRdb table keeps only in-frame clones and is missing some. V, J and clone size derive from that table, while D and trimming were established from the DNA sequence. The sample lists about 140,000 clones, approximately 80% occurring once. J is TRBJ2-3 and V is TRBV5-6; 8 nucleotides align to TRBD1. The TCR comes from a man aged 65-85 years who had recovered from COVID-19. The sequencing input was peripheral blood. CDR3 loop: CASDRGSTDTQYF. The CDR3 region has the DNA TGTGCCAGTGACAGGGGTAGCACAGATACGCAGTATTTT.